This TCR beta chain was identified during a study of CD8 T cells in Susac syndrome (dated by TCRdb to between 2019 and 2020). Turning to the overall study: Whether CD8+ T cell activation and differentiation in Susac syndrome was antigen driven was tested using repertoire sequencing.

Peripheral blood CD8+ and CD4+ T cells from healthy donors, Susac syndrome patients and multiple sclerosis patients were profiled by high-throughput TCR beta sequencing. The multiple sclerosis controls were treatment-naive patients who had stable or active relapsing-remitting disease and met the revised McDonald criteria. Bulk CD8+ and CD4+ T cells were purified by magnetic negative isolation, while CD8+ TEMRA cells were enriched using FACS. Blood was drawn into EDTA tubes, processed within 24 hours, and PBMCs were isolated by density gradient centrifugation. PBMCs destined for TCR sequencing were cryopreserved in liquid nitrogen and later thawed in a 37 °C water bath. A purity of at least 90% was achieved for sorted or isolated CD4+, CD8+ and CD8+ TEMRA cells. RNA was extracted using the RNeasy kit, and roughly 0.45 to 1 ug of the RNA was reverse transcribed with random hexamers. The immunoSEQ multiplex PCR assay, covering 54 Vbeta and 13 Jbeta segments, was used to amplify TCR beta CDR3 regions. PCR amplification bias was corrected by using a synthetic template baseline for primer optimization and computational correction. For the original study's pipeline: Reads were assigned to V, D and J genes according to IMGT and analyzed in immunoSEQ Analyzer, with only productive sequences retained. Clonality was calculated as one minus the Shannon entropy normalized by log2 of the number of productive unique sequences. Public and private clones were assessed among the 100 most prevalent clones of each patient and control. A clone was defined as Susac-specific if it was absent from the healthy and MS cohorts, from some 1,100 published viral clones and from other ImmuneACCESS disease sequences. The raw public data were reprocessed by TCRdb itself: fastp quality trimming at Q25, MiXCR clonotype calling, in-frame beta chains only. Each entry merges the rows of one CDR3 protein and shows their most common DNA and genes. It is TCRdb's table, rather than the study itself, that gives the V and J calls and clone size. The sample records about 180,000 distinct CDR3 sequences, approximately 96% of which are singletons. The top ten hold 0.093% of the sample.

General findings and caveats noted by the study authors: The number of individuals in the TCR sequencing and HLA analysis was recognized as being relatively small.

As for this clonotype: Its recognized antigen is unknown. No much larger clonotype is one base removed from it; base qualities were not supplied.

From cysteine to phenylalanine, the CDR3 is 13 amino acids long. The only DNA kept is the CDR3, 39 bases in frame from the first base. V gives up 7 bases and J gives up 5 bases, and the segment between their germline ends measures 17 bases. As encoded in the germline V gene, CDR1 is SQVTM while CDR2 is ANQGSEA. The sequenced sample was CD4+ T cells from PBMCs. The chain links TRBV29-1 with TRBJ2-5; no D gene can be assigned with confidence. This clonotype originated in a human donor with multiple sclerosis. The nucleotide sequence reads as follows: TGCAGCGCATGGACCCCAGCTGGGGAGACCCAGTACTTC. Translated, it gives CSAWTPAGETQYF. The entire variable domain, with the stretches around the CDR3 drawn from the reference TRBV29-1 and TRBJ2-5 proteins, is SAVISQKPSRDICQRGTSLTIQCQVDSQVTMMFWYRQQPGQSLTLIATANQGSEATYESGFVIDKFPISRPNLTFSTLTVSNMSPEDSSIYLCSAWTPAGETQYFGPGTRLLVL.